The sequence of this T cell receptor (beta chain) was determined in a study of cytomegalovirus exposure and HLA in healthy donors. Germline V gene sequence: CDR1 SGHVS, CDR2 FQNEAQ. V was shortened by 5 bases and J by 5 bases, with 25 bases between the two germline ends. This CDR3 has 17 amino acids. General study results and limits: It was approximately 150 TCR beta chains that were listed as cytomegalovirus-associated. The tendency of first-cohort TCR clusters to co-occur in the 90 to 150 validation repertoires was the finding of a later analysis. The classifier reportedly diagnosed cytomegalovirus status with high specificity and sensitivity.

From the roughly 110-subject validation cohort, which was separate from the approximately 670-subject first cohort, the donors were drawn. TCRdb's copy holds only in-frame clones and misses some; the assay was immunoSEQ multiplex PCR. Here the sample spans roughly 140,000 clones, 88% being singletons. In regard to this clone: No antigen is known for it.

The receptor comes from a young woman in good health and CMV-seropositive. This chain joins TRBV7-8 and TRBJ2-7; D might be TRBD1 (5 bases). Sequencing used PBMCs. CDR3 DNA: TGTGCCAGCAGCCCGGGTGGGGCAGGGTTTGCTTCTAACGAGCAGTACTTC. Amino acids: CASSPGGAGFASNEQYF.